This T cell receptor (beta chain) was documented in a study of blood T cell repertoires in COVID-19. Study overall: In each case, the material was cDNA or gDNA derived from T cells, B-cell-depleted T cells, or PBMCs.

Recruits, aged 18 to 89 years, lived in 24 US areas. Self-reported history from a screening survey and questionnaire set each donor's cohort. The V gene's germline CDR1 is LNHDA and CDR2 SQIVND (reference sequence). Trimming took off 6 bases at V and 2 bases at J, with 14 bases between the two ends. This CDR3 has 15 residues. As handled by the study authors: The authors estimated nucleated cell counts from reference gene primer amplification. Some clones are missing from TCRdb's copy, which holds only in-frame ones; the method was immunoSEQ multiplex PCR. The V and J calls and clone size are taken from that table; D and trimming were inferred from the DNA. The profile shows some 210,000 clones, roughly 79% of them singletons.

V gene TRBV19 combines with J gene TRBJ1-3; D remains ambiguous. This sequence originates from a woman between 50 and 59 years old with acute COVID-19. The sequenced sample was PBMCs or T cells enriched from blood (not recorded which). The CDR3 reads CASSSLPGTGNTIYF. CDR3 coding DNA: TGTGCCAGTAGCAGCCTTCCGGGGACTGGAAACACCATATATTTT.